The clone carrying this TCR beta chain was found many times. The data are from a study of T cells in Graves' hyperthyroidism and ophthalmopathy. About the study: Peripheral blood collection took place at initial diagnosis, before any treatment.

V dropped 8 bases and J dropped 10; count of bases not matched to a gene: 7. This CDR3 comprises 11 residues. From RNA transcripts, TCR beta CDR3 regions were amplified. With the HTBI primer set, the TCR CDR3 went through a first round of RT-PCR. TCRdb analysed the multiplex PCR reads with MiXCR anew, one entry per CDR3 protein. The table includes a few hundred thousand distinct CDR3 sequences, roughly 20% detected once. This sequence joins TRBV12-3 or TRBV12-4 and TRBJ1-1, with TRBD1 matching 7 bases. This receptor was taken from a man aged 18-30 years with Graves' hyperthyroidism. Sequenced material: blood. The CDR3 DNA reads as TGTGCCAGCCAGACCGGGACAGCAGCTTTCTTT. It yields the protein CASQTGTAAFF.